The 28 T cell receptor beta chains below come from one sample, sequenced in a study of CD8+ T cells in alopecia areata. Treatment indicated: oral pan-JAK inhibitor, 5-10 mg twice daily. cDNA serving as the sequencing template came from extracted, reverse transcribed RNA. Clones were sequenced by immunoSEQ multiplex PCR, and TCRdb holds only the in-frame ones, with some missing. The sample yields some 190,000 clones, roughly 60% seen once. Source: CD4+ T cells sorted from blood, taken at week 24, from a patient treated with tofacitinib. These receptors were collected from a human donor with alopecia areata.

This clone has only a few counts. This rearrangement joins TRBV6-1 to TRBJ1-6; D gene unclear. V was pared by 7 bases and J by 10 bases, with 14 bases between. CDR1 is MNHNS, CDR2 SASEGT, per germline. This CDR3 comprises 13 residues. The CDR3 DNA reads as TGTGCCAGCATCTCCAGGTTAGGATCACCCCTCCACTTT. Its protein product is CASISRLGSPLHF.

V is TRBV5-1 and J is TRBJ1-6; D gene uncertain. This CDR3 region has 13 residues. Germline CDR1 reads SGHRS; CDR2 reads YFSETQ. Trimming pared 2 bases from V and 6 bases from J, leaving 6 bases between. CDR3 protein: CASSFGPNSPLHF. The CDR3 bases are TGCGCCAGCAGCTTCGGACCTAATTCACCCCTCCACTTT.

The chain links TRBV7-2 to TRBJ2-5, with 12 bases aligning to TRBD2. CDR3 length: 15 amino acids. Germline lookup yields CDR1 SGHTA and CDR2 FQGNSA. Losses at the gene ends were 4 bases for V and 2 bases for J; bases not matched to a gene: 2. The CDR3 DNA reads as TGTGCCAGCAGCTCTGGACTAGCGGGACAAGAGACCCAGTACTTC. Its translation is CASSSGLAGQETQYF.

The CDR3 region is CASSGTGAYTDTQYF. The CDR3, as DNA: TGTGCCAGCTCCGGGACAGGGGCCTACACAGATACGCAGTATTTT. J is TRBJ2-3 and V is TRBV2, with 10 bases that match TRBD1. The length of the CDR3 is 15 residues. Looked up from germline, CDR1 is SNHLY and CDR2 is FYNNEI. J was trimmed by 2 bases and V by 8 bases; bases with no gene match: 7.

The gene calls are TRBV29-1 and TRBJ1-1; D ambiguous. CDR3 length equals 13 residues. V lost 4 bases and J 1 base, leaving 10 bases between the germline ends. CDR1 SQVTM and CDR2 ANQGSEA come from the germline V gene. In DNA form, the CDR3 reads TGCAGCGTTGTATCCCCTGGGAACACTGAAGCTTTCTTT. It is translated as CSVVSPGNTEAFF.

V usage is TRBV2 and J usage is TRBJ2-3; 12 bases map to TRBD2. Trimming at V came to 5 bases and at J to 7 bases, leaving 4 bases not matched to a gene. The CDR3 runs 14 residues. CDR1 is SNHLY and CDR2 is FYNNEI in the germline V gene. The CDR3 DNA reads as TGTGCCAGCAGTCTAGCGGGGGGGGAGAATACGCAGTATTTT. It is translated as CASSLAGGENTQYF.

This clone was seen a handful of times. The rearrangement links TRBV29-1 to TRBJ2-7; D is tentatively TRBD1 or TRBD2 (5 bases each). Per the germline V gene, CDR1 is SQVTM and CDR2 is ANQGSEA. Between the trimmed V and J ends, which lost 5 bases and 3 bases, there was a span of 11 bases. The CDR3 is made up of 12 amino acids. CDR3 sequence reads: CSVMRGNYEQYF. Written as DNA, the CDR3 is TGCAGCGTTATGAGGGGAAACTACGAGCAGTACTTC.

The gene calls are TRBV7-9 and TRBJ2-7; D could derive from TRBD1 or TRBD2 (5 bases each). The germline V and J ends were trimmed by 5 bases and 0 bases, with 11 bases remaining between them. This CDR3 comprises 14 residues. CDR1 and CDR2 from the germline V gene are SEHNR and FQNEAQ (reference sequence). The CDR3 DNA reads TGTGCCAGCAGCACCCGGGACCGCTCCTACGAGCAGTACTTC. Amino acids: CASSTRDRSYEQYF.

The chain employs TRBV29-1 and TRBJ1-1; no clear D. The V and J ends lost 7 bases and 5 bases respectively, with 11 bases between them. The CDR3 has 11 residues. Germline-derived CDR1 and CDR2 are SQVTM and ANQGSEA. Here the CDR3 DNA reads TGCAGCGCCGAACGGAGTACTGAAGCTTTCTTT. Protein sequence: CSAERSTEAFF. Based on the CDR3 plus reference TRBV29-1 and TRBJ1-1, the full variable domain is SAVISQKPSRDICQRGTSLTIQCQVDSQVTMMFWYRQQPGQSLTLIATANQGSEATYESGFVIDKFPISRPNLTFSTLTVSNMSPEDSSIYLCSAERSTEAFFGQGTRLTVV.

This clone has only one observation. The DNA of the CDR3 is TGTGCCATCCGCCCTTGGGGGGTGAATCGAGGGACCCAGTACTTC. Translation: CAIRPWGVNRGTQYF. The V gene is TRBV2, the J gene TRBJ2-5, with D possibly being TRBD2 (6 bases). The V end lost 10 bases, the J end lost 7 bases, and 25 bases lay between the germline ends. The CDR3 spans 15 residues. The V gene's germline CDR1 is SNHLY and CDR2 FYNNEI.

V gene TRBV10-3 combines with J gene TRBJ2-3; D unresolved. Deletions cut 11 bases from V and 2 bases from J, with 11 bases between. The CDR3 spans 12 residues. CDR1 and CDR2 from the germline V gene are ENHRY and SYGVKD. CDR3 amino acids: CASATATDTQYF. DNA of the CDR3: TGTGCCTCGGCGACGGCCACAGATACGCAGTATTTT.

The genes are TRBV30 and TRBJ1-4; TRBD1 might be the D (5 bases). V was trimmed by 4 bases and J by 8 bases, leaving 20 bases between them. CDR1 GTSNPN and CDR2 SVGIG come from the germline V gene (reference sequence). The CDR3 has 15 amino acids. The CDR3 reads CAWTLQGVGREKLFF. In DNA form, the CDR3 reads TGTGCCTGGACCCTCCAAGGGGTGGGGAGGGAAAAACTGTTTTTT.

This chain uses TRBV29-1 with TRBJ1-1, with TRBD1 as a possible D gene (5 bases). V was trimmed by 4 bases and J by 2 bases, leaving 17 bases between them. CDR1 and CDR2 from the germline V gene are SQVTM and ANQGSEA. This CDR3 comprises 15 residues. The CDR3 protein is CSVAGRRDANTEAFF. The DNA of the CDR3 is TGCAGCGTTGCGGGGCGACGCGATGCCAACACTGAAGCTTTCTTT.

This rearrangement joins TRBV5-4 to TRBJ2-3; no definite D call. The CDR3 loop spans 12 amino acids. From germline, CDR1 is SGHNT and CDR2 YYREEE (reference sequence). Trimming took off 4 bases at V and 6 bases at J, with 9 bases between the two ends. The CDR3: CASSPDRDTQYF. CDR3 sequence (DNA): TGTGCCAGCAGCCCTGATAGGGATACGCAGTATTTT.

The chain is built from TRBV29-1 and TRBJ1-2, with a possible D match to TRBD1 (6 bases). V lost 6 bases to trimming and J lost 4 bases, with 18 bases between them. The CDR3 is made up of 14 amino acids. Germline assignment: CDR1 SQVTM and CDR2 ANQGSEA. CDR3: CSVRAGGAPYGYTF. CDR3 in DNA: TGCAGCGTCCGAGCCGGGGGGGCCCCCTATGGCTACACCTTC.

This clone was picked up a small number of times. Additional DNA sequences in this sample encode the identical CDR3. The chain recombines TRBV29-1 with TRBJ2-3; 10 bases fit TRBD1. The CDR3 sequence is 13 residues long. Losses at the gene ends were 7 bases for V and 5 bases for J; bases not matched to a gene: 6. Germline CDR1 is SQVTM and CDR2 is ANQGSEA. This chain's CDR3 is CSAGTGEGDTQYF. The DNA for the CDR3 is TGCAGCGCAGGGACAGGGGAGGGAGATACGCAGTATTTT.

The sample holds many counts of this clone. The rearrangement links TRBV7-6 to TRBJ2-7, with D perhaps assigned TRBD1 or TRBD2 (7 bases each). Germline-derived CDR1 and CDR2 are SGHVS and FNYEAQ. CDR3 size: 15 residues. Trimming removed 5 bases from V and 0 bases from J, with 14 bases in between. CDR3: CASSRQGGSSYEQYF. CDR3 DNA: TGTGCCAGCAGCCGACAGGGAGGGAGCTCCTACGAGCAGTACTTC.

The chain combines TRBV5-6 with TRBJ1-5, with D unresolved. CDR1 and CDR2 from the germline V gene are SGHDT and YYEEEE. The CDR3 spans 12 residues. V gave up 0 bases and J gave up 5 bases, with 3 bases separating them. Here the CDR3 reads CASSLEDQPQHF. The DNA of the CDR3 is TGTGCCAGCAGCTTGGAGGATCAGCCCCAGCATTTT.

The genes are TRBV6-5 and TRBJ1-2; D remains ambiguous. The germline V gene encodes CDR1 MNHEY and CDR2 SVGAGI. The CDR3 extends over 13 amino acids. The V end lost 7 bases, the J end lost 4 bases, and 13 bases lay between the germline ends. The CDR3 DNA reads TGTGCCAGCACGTCCGAAGCCTTCTATGGCTACACCTTC. This sequence encodes CASTSEAFYGYTF.

J is TRBJ2-7 and V is TRBV7-2, with TRBD2 matching over 11 bases. V shed 5 bases, J shed 2 bases, and the junction held 11 bases outside the gene matches. The germline gives CDR1 SGHTA, CDR2 FQGNSA. This CDR3 is built from 17 residues. The chain's CDR3 is CASSPSRTSGLPYEQYF. Written as DNA, the CDR3 is TGTGCCAGCAGCCCTAGCCGGACTAGCGGGCTACCCTACGAGCAGTACTTC. Full variable domain (rest looked up from reference TRBV7-2 and TRBJ2-7): GAGVSQSPSNKVTEKGKDVELRCDPISGHTALYWYRQSLGQGLEFLIYFQGNSAPDKSGLPSDRFSAERTGGSVSTLTIQRTQQEDSAVYLCASSPSRTSGLPYEQYFGPGTRLTVT.

This chain joins TRBV5-1 and TRBJ2-7; D is perhaps TRBD1 (5 bases). This CDR3 contains 14 residues. V lost 4 bases to trimming and J lost 2 bases, with 13 bases between them. CDR1 SGHRS and CDR2 YFSETQ come from the germline V gene. The CDR3 region is CASSGDSLAYEQYF. The CDR3, as DNA: TGCGCCAGCAGCGGCGACAGCCTAGCCTACGAGCAGTACTTC.

The chain couples TRBV5-1 to TRBJ1-1, with 9 bases lining up with TRBD1. V shed 1 base and J 1 base; nucleotides not matched to a gene: 2. CDR1 is SGHRS, CDR2 YFSETQ, per germline. This CDR3 comprises 15 residues. The CDR3 region has the DNA TGCGCCAGCAGCTTGTTGGGACAGGGGAACACTGAAGCTTTCTTT. Translated: CASSLLGQGNTEAFF.

The chain combines TRBV7-8 with TRBJ1-1, with TRBD1 matching over 7 bases. J was trimmed by 1 base and V by 1 base; bases with no gene match: 3. CDR1 is SGHVS, CDR2 FQNEAQ, per germline. This CDR3 is built from 15 residues. CDR3: CASSLEGTENTEAFF. The CDR3 DNA follows: TGTGCCAGCAGCTTAGAAGGGACAGAGAACACTGAAGCTTTCTTT.

The rearrangement joins TRBV7-2 to TRBJ2-5; 8 bases line up with TRBD1. The CDR3 is 15 amino acids. Germline loops: CDR1 SGHTA, CDR2 FQGNSA. With V trimmed by 5 bases and J by 1 base, 6 bases remained unmatched. Here the CDR3 DNA reads TGTGCCAGCAGCCGGTTGACAGGGGCCCAAGAGACCCAGTACTTC. Encoded protein: CASSRLTGAQETQYF. The full variable domain, completed using reference TRBV7-2 and TRBJ2-5, is GAGVSQSPSNKVTEKGKDVELRCDPISGHTALYWYRQSLGQGLEFLIYFQGNSAPDKSGLPSDRFSAERTGGSVSTLTIQRTQQEDSAVYLCASSRLTGAQETQYFGPGTRLLVL.

The chain uses TRBV2 and TRBJ2-2, with 7 positions matching TRBD1. The CDR3 consists of 16 residues. Trimming took 1 base from V and 2 from J; bases not matched to a gene: 4. Germline loops: CDR1 SNHLY, CDR2 FYNNEI. CDR3 amino acids: CASSEVGTVNTGELFF. In DNA form, the CDR3 reads TGTGCCAGCAGTGAAGTAGGGACAGTCAACACCGGGGAGCTGTTTTTT.

The chain has TRBV2 and TRBJ2-6; D may match TRBD1 or TRBD2 (6 bases each). Trimming cost V 5 bases and J 0 bases, with 20 bases left between them. The CDR3 runs 19 residues. Germline V gene sequence: CDR1 SNHLY, CDR2 FYNNEI. The CDR3 loop reads CASSFAGHQILSGANVLTF. The CDR3 nucleotides read TGTGCCAGCAGTTTTGCGGGACACCAAATACTCTCTGGGGCCAACGTCCTGACTTTC.

The chain combines TRBV29-1 with TRBJ1-2; D gene ambiguous. V was cut by 4 bases and J by 8 bases, with 14 bases left in between. Germline V gives CDR1 SQVTM, CDR2 ANQGSEA. The CDR3 is made up of 12 amino acids. The CDR3 DNA follows: TGCAGCGTTGTCCCCCGGCTGGGGGGCTACACCTTC. Protein product: CSVVPRLGGYTF.

In this sample, this clone turned up a few times. V gene TRBV10-3 combines with J gene TRBJ2-2; perhaps TRBD1 as D (5 bases). Germline V CDR1 and CDR2: ENHRY, SYGVKD. V was cut by 0 bases and J by 6 bases, with 14 bases left in between. This CDR3 region has 16 residues. The chain's CDR3 is CAISESDTGLAGELFF. In DNA form, the CDR3 reads TGTGCCATCAGTGAGTCGGATACAGGTCTTGCCGGGGAGCTGTTTTTT.